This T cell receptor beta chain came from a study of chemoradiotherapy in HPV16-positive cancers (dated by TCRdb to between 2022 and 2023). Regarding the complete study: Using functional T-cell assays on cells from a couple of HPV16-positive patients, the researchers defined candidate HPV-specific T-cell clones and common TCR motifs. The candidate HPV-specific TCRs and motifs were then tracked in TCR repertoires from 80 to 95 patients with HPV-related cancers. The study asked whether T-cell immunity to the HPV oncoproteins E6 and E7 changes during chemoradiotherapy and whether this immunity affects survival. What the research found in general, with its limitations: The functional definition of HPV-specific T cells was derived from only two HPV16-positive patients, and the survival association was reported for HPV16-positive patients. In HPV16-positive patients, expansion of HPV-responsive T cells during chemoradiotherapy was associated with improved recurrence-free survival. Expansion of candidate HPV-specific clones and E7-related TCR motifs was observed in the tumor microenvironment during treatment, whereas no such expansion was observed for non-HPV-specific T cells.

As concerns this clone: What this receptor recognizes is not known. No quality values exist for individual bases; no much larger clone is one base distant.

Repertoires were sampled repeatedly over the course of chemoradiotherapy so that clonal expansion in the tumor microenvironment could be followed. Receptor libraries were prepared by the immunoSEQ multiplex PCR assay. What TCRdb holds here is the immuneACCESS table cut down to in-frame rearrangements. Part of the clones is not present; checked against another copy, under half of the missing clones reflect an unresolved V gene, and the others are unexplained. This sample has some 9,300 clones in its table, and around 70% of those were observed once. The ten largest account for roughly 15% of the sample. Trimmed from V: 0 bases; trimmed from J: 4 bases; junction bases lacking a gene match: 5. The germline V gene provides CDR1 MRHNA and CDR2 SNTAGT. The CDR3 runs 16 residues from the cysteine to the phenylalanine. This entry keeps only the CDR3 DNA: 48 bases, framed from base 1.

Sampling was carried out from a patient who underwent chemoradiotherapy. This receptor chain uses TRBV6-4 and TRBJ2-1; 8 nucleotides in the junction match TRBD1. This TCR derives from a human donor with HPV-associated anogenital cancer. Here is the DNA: TGTGCCAGCAGTGACTCGTCAGGGGGCCCTTACAATGAGCAGTTCTTC. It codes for CASSDSSGGPYNEQFF.